Below are 3 T cell receptor beta chains sequenced from a single sample in a study of blood T cell repertoires in COVID-19. The method was immunoSEQ multiplex PCR; TCRdb's version includes in-frame clones alone and lacks a portion of them. The table shows a few hundred thousand clones, with approximately 86% occurring only once. The sequencing sample was made of PBMCs or T cells enriched from blood (not recorded which). The receptors were gathered from a woman in her thirties or forties with acute COVID-19.

The rearrangement uses TRBV9 and TRBJ2-3, with 13 bases fitting TRBD2. Germline values: CDR1 SGDLS, CDR2 YYNGEE. Germline trimming cut 4 bases from V and 4 bases from J; bases unmatched to any gene: 9. The CDR3 is 17 amino acids. For the CDR3, the DNA is TGTGCCAGCAGCCCAGGACTAGCGGGAGCAGGCGCAGATACGCAGTATTTT. Translated: CASSPGLAGAGADTQYF. The full variable domain, with the rest looked up from reference TRBV9 and TRBJ2-3, is DSGVTQTPKHLITATGQRVTLRCSPRSGDLSVYWYQQSLDQGLQFLIQYYNGEERAKGNILERFSAQQFPDLHSELNLSSLELGDSALYFCASSPGLAGAGADTQYFGPGTRLTVL.

This clone was picked up a small number of times. The gene calls are TRBV27 and TRBJ2-7; 7 bases line up with TRBD1. The CDR3 sequence is 17 residues long. With 2 bases clipped from V and 5 bases from J, the junction kept 15 bases outside the gene matches. Germline CDR1 is MNHEY and CDR2 is SMNVEV (reference sequence). The CDR3 coding sequence is TGTGCCAGCAGTTTAACCCCGGACAGGCTCACACCTGACGAGCAGTACTTC. It is translated as CASSLTPDRLTPDEQYF.

About this clone itself: A junction end diverges from the germline sequence, so it may reflect a read error. The V call is TRBV19, the J call TRBJ2-7; D remains ambiguous. This CDR3 spans 13 amino acids. Germline V gene lookup returns CDR1 LNHDA and CDR2 SQIVND (reference sequence). Here the CDR3 DNA reads TGTGCCAGTAGTGCCGGGTGGTCCTCCGAGCAGTACTTC. Translation gives CASSAGWSSEQYF.